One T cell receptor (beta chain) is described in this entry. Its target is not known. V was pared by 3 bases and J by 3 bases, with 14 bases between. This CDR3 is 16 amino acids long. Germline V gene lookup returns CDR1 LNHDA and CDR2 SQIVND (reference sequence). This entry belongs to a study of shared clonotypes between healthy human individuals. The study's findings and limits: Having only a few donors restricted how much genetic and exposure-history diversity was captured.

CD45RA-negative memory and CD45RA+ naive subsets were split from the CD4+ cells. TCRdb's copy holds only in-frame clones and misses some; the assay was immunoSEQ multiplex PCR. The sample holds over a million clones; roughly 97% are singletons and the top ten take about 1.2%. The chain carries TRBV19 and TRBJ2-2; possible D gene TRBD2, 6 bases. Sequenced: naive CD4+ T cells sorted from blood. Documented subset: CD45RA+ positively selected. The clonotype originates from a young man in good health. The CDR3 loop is CASSIRREVYTGELFF. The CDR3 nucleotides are TGTGCCAGTAGTATCAGGAGGGAAGTTTACACCGGGGAGCTGTTTTTT.